Listed here are 21 T cell receptor beta chains from one sample, sequenced in a study of cytomegalovirus exposure and HLA in healthy donors. With 60 Vbeta and 13 Jbeta primers, the PCR was carried out. Generated by immunoSEQ multiplex PCR, the TCRdb table keeps only in-frame clones and is missing some. The sample holds around 70,000 clones. Specimen: PBMCs. The receptor set was obtained from a woman aged 25 to 39 in good health and CMV-seronegative.

The V call is TRBV10-2, the J call TRBJ1-1; TRBD1 might be the D (6 bases). Germline V CDR1 and CDR2: WSHSY, SAAADI. Trimming pared 6 bases from V and 4 bases from J, leaving 12 bases between. The CDR3 length is 13 residues. The CDR3 here is CASSPQGSTEAFF. The CDR3 DNA reads TGCGCCAGCAGCCCACAGGGAAGCACTGAAGCTTTCTTT.

This chain uses TRBV5-1 with TRBJ2-7, with D perhaps TRBD1 (6 bases). The V end lost 4 bases, the J end lost 4 bases, and 27 bases lay between the germline ends. The CDR3 runs 18 residues. Germline-derived CDR1 and CDR2 are SGHRS and YFSETQ. This chain's CDR3 is CASSLTTSLPNRAYEQYF. Written as DNA, the CDR3 is TGCGCCAGCAGCCTTACGACCAGCCTCCCCAACAGGGCGTACGAGCAGTACTTC.

The chain combines TRBV5-1 with TRBJ2-2, with D possibly being TRBD2 (5 bases). Germline CDR1 is SGHRS and CDR2 is YFSETQ. The CDR3 has 16 amino acids. The V gene lost 2 bases and the J gene lost 5 bases, with 16 bases spanning the gap. The CDR3 sequence is CASSFGLPGGTGELFF. In DNA, the CDR3 is TGCGCCAGCAGCTTTGGACTCCCGGGCGGAACCGGGGAGCTGTTTTTT.

The CDR3 DNA is TGTGCCAGCTCACCACCCAGGGTAGGTTCCGAGCAGTACTTC. Translating gives CASSPPRVGSEQYF. This chain joins TRBV18 and TRBJ2-7; D might be TRBD1 (5 bases). The CDR3 consists of 14 residues. The V end lost 0 bases, the J end lost 6 bases, and 12 bases lay between the germline ends. Per germline, CDR1 KGHSH and CDR2 LQKENI.

The J gene is TRBJ2-5, the V gene TRBV28; no firm D call. The germline CDR1 and CDR2 sequences are MDHEN and SYDVKM. The CDR3 is made up of 10 amino acids. V gave up 8 bases and J gave up 5 bases, with 6 bases separating them. This chain's CDR3 is CASGRETQYF. CDR3 sequence (DNA): TGTGCCAGCGGTCGGGAGACCCAGTACTTC.

This sequence joins TRBV14 and TRBJ2-2; 10 bases are a match to TRBD1. The CDR3 covers 16 residues. CDR1 is SGHDN and CDR2 is FVKESK in the germline V gene. The V and J ends lost 5 bases and 7 bases, in that order; junction bases with no gene match: 10. The CDR3 reads CASSSTRTGGHGELFF. The CDR3 DNA is TGTGCCAGCAGCTCTACTCGGACAGGGGGGCACGGGGAGCTGTTTTTT.

The rearrangement links TRBV6-5 to TRBJ2-2; 9 bases are shared with TRBD2. J was trimmed by 7 bases and V by 4 bases; bases with no gene match: 7. Germline-derived CDR1 and CDR2 are MNHEY and SVGAGI. CDR3 size: 15 residues. CDR3 region: CASSWGSGRSGELFF. In nucleotides, the CDR3 is TGTGCCAGCAGTTGGGGTAGCGGGAGAAGCGGGGAGCTGTTTTTT.

This chain uses TRBV5-5 with TRBJ1-2, with 11 bases that match TRBD1. Germline trimming cut 3 bases from V and 3 bases from J; bases unmatched to any gene: 10. The V gene's germline CDR1 is SGHKS and CDR2 YYEKEE (reference sequence). This CDR3 has 17 amino acids. CDR3 nucleotide sequence: TGTGCCAGCAGCTACCAAGGGGCGGGACAGGGGGACTATGGCTACACCTTC. Translating it yields CASSYQGAGQGDYGYTF.

The chain is built from TRBV27 and TRBJ2-5; 9 bases line up with TRBD1. The CDR3 contains 14 residues. V shed 8 bases and J 4 bases; nucleotides not matched to a gene: 8. Germline V gene data show CDR1 as MNHEY and CDR2 as SMNVEV (reference sequence). The CDR3 is CASGGQGGGETQYF. The CDR3 DNA is TGTGCCAGCGGGGGACAGGGAGGAGGAGAGACCCAGTACTTC.

The rearrangement uses TRBV10-3 and TRBJ1-5; the match to TRBD1 covers 7 bases. The length of the CDR3 is 12 residues. After removal of 10 bases from V and 7 bases from J, the junction contained 7 bases not matched to a gene. CDR1 and CDR2 (germline): ENHRY, SYGVKD. The CDR3 coding sequence is TGTGCCACCCGGGACAGTGGGCAGCCCCAGCATTTT. Its translation is CATRDSGQPQHF.

The V call is TRBV4-3, the J call TRBJ2-2, with 8 bases lining up with TRBD1. CDR1 and CDR2 from the germline V gene are LGHNA and YSLEER. The CDR3 sequence is 16 residues long. The V segment lost 4 bases and the J segment 5 bases; nucleotides outside the gene matches: 9. The CDR3 is CASSLGNRGWTGELFF. DNA of the CDR3: TGCGCCAGCAGCCTCGGTAACAGGGGGTGGACCGGGGAGCTGTTTTTT.

CDR3 sequence: CASSVLGFSNQPQHF. CDR3 sequence (DNA): TGTGCCAGCAGTGTACTAGGGTTTAGCAATCAGCCCCAGCATTTT. J is TRBJ1-5 and V is TRBV2; D remains ambiguous. This CDR3 comprises 15 residues. Germline assignment: CDR1 SNHLY and CDR2 FYNNEI. V shed 4 bases and J shed 0 bases, with 10 bases lying between them.

The rearrangement links TRBV4-1 to TRBJ1-4; D is undetermined. This CDR3 is built from 14 residues. Trimming took 3 bases from V and 3 from J, leaving 8 bases between them. The V gene's germline CDR1 is MGHRA and CDR2 YSYEKL. Here the CDR3 reads CASSQTLANEKLFF. CDR3 coding DNA: TGCGCCAGCAGCCAGACTTTGGCTAATGAAAAACTGTTTTTT.

V usage is TRBV5-1 and J usage is TRBJ2-7; TRBD1 matches at 7 bases. V trimming: 3 bases; J trimming: 2 bases; junction bases outside the gene matches: 8. The CDR3 runs to 15 residues. Germline V gives CDR1 SGHRS, CDR2 YFSETQ. The CDR3 spells CASSSWYGQAYEQYF. The CDR3 nucleotides are TGCGCCAGCAGCTCTTGGTACGGACAGGCCTACGAGCAGTACTTC.

The rearrangement uses TRBV25-1 and TRBJ2-1; TRBD1 is a possible D gene (5 bases). The germline V gene has CDR1 MGHDK and CDR2 SYGVNS. The CDR3 length is 12 residues. V lost 7 bases and J 1 base, leaving 5 bases between the germline ends. The CDR3 loop reads CASKGSYNEQFF. CDR3 nucleotide sequence: TGTGCCAGCAAGGGGTCCTACAATGAGCAGTTCTTC.

V is TRBV30 and J is TRBJ1-2; tentative D call: TRBD1 (6 bases). Per germline, CDR1 GTSNPN and CDR2 SVGIG (reference sequence). This CDR3 contains 13 residues. Trimming cost V 1 base and J 4 bases, with 10 bases left between them. The CDR3 nucleotides read TGTGCCTGGAGTGCCCGGACAGCCTATGGCTACACCTTC. Translating it yields CAWSARTAYGYTF. The full variable domain, its missing parts supplied by reference TRBV30 and TRBJ1-2, is SQTIHQWPATLVQPVGSPLSLECTVEGTSNPNLYWYRQAAGRGLQLLFYSVGIGQISSEVPQNLSASRPQDRQFILSSKKLLLSDSGFYLCAWSARTAYGYTFGSGTRLTVV.

J is TRBJ1-1 and V is TRBV6-6; D unclear. The CDR3 runs 14 residues. Germline V gives CDR1 MNHNY, CDR2 SVGAGI (reference sequence). Trimming took off 2 bases at V and 1 base at J, with 8 bases between the two ends. CDR3 sequence: CASSYRSGNTEAFF. The CDR3 DNA is TGTGCCAGCAGTTACCGCTCGGGGAACACTGAAGCTTTCTTT.

The chain joins TRBV6-6 to TRBJ2-5, with a possible D match to TRBD1 (5 bases). Germline V gives CDR1 MNHNY, CDR2 SVGAGI (reference sequence). This CDR3 has 12 amino acids. Trimming removed 7 bases from V and 5 bases from J, with 11 bases in between. The DNA of the CDR3 is TGTGCCAGCACCTACAGGTCGGAGACCCAGTACTTC. Translation: CASTYRSETQYF.

This sequence joins TRBV27 and TRBJ2-3; 8 bases are a match to TRBD2. The CDR3 length is 8 residues. Germline CDR1 reads MNHEY; CDR2 reads SMNVEV (reference sequence). Germline trimming cut 11 bases from V and 11 bases from J; bases unmatched to any gene: 0. This CDR3 is CAAGGQYF. CDR3 DNA: TGTGCCGCGGGGGGGCAGTATTTT.

The chain has TRBV19 and TRBJ1-6; 8 nucleotides line up with TRBD1. Trimming removed 9 bases from V and 0 bases from J; junction bases left unmatched: 13. This CDR3 spans 18 amino acids. The germline V gene has CDR1 LNHDA and CDR2 SQIVND (reference sequence). Here the CDR3 reads CARRSDRVPYSYNSPLHF. In DNA form, the CDR3 reads TGTGCCAGACGATCGGACAGGGTCCCCTACTCCTATAATTCACCCCTCCACTTT.

The chain joins TRBV6-5 to TRBJ1-1; no firm D call. Germline lookup yields CDR1 MNHEY and CDR2 SVGAGI. The CDR3 is 14 residues long. V was pared by 0 bases and J by 3 bases, with 8 bases between. The CDR3 sequence is CASSYSRVYTEAFF. CDR3 bases: TGTGCCAGCAGTTACTCGAGAGTCTACACTGAAGCTTTCTTT.